This is a list of T cell receptor beta chains from one sample in a study of blood T cell repertoires in COVID-19. Only in-frame clones appear in the TCRdb table, and some are missing; sequencing was by immunoSEQ multiplex PCR. The table records roughly 520,000 clones, roughly 90% of them present only once. The sequenced material came from PBMCs or T cells enriched from blood (not recorded which). The receptors here all came from a woman between 40 and 55 years old who had recovered from COVID-19. CDR3s include the opening cysteine and the closing phenylalanine or tryptophan. Fields, in order: D gene, clone size, J gene, V gene, CDR3 protein, CDR3 DNA. The D gene is left open where the match is weak. Some rows mark clone size as missing; the rest say once, few, many or name a class of expanded clone.

D gene: .; clone size: .; J gene: TRBJ1-2; V gene: TRBV5-1; CDR3 protein: CASSLGQNNVAYTF; CDR3 DNA: TGCGCCAGCAGCTTGGGACAGAACAACGTGGCCTACACCTTC
D gene: TRBD1; clone size: .; J gene: TRBJ1-3; V gene: TRBV19; CDR3 protein: CASSPDRVPGNTIYF; CDR3 DNA: TGTGCCAGTAGTCCGGACAGGGTCCCTGGAAACACCATATATTTT
D gene: TRBD1; clone size: .; J gene: TRBJ1-2; V gene: TRBV10-3; CDR3 protein: CAISGQGGSGVGYTF; CDR3 DNA: TGTGCCATCAGTGGACAGGGTGGGTCGGGAGTTGGCTACACCTTC
D gene: TRBD1; clone size: once; J gene: TRBJ1-2; V gene: TRBV3-1/TRBV3-2; CDR3 protein: CASSQRGTGVGYTF; CDR3 DNA: TGTGCCAGCAGCCAACGGGGGACAGGGGTTGGCTACACCTTC
D gene: .; clone size: .; J gene: TRBJ2-1; V gene: TRBV7-8; CDR3 protein: CASSSSRGRSYNEQFF; CDR3 DNA: TGTGCCAGCAGCTCAAGTCGGGGTCGCTCCTACAATGAGCAGTTCTTC
D gene: .; clone size: .; J gene: TRBJ1-6; V gene: TRBV11-2; CDR3 protein: CASSFLDGSYNSPLHF; CDR3 DNA: TGTGCCAGCAGCTTCCTTGACGGGAGCTATAATTCACCCCTCCACTTT
D gene: TRBD1; clone size: .; J gene: TRBJ1-1; V gene: TRBV27; CDR3 protein: CASSFEGAFTEAFF; CDR3 DNA: TGTGCCAGCAGTTTTGAGGGGGCGTTTACTGAAGCTTTCTTT
D gene: TRBD1; clone size: .; J gene: TRBJ2-2; V gene: TRBV29-1; CDR3 protein: CSVVRDRYNGELFF; CDR3 DNA: TGCAGCGTTGTCCGGGACAGATACAACGGGGAGCTGTTTTTT
D gene: .; clone size: .; J gene: TRBJ1-3; V gene: TRBV15; CDR3 protein: CATSRVNGSGNTIYF; CDR3 DNA: TGTGCCACCAGCAGAGTGAACGGTAGTGGAAACACCATATATTTT
D gene: .; clone size: .; J gene: TRBJ1-4; V gene: TRBV2; CDR3 protein: CASSSNEKLFF; CDR3 DNA: TGTGCCAGCAGCTCGAATGAAAAACTGTTTTTT
D gene: TRBD1; clone size: .; J gene: TRBJ1-1; V gene: TRBV6-5; CDR3 protein: CASTMGTVNTEAFF; CDR3 DNA: TGTGCCAGCACTATGGGGACAGTGAACACTGAAGCTTTCTTT
D gene: .; clone size: .; J gene: TRBJ1-3; V gene: TRBV7-9; CDR3 protein: CASSPQIPIYF; CDR3 DNA: TGTGCCAGCAGCCCCCAAATCCCCATATATTTT
D gene: .; clone size: .; J gene: TRBJ1-6; V gene: TRBV18; CDR3 protein: CASSQGHPENSPLHF; CDR3 DNA: TGTGCCAGCTCCCAGGGCCACCCGGAGAATTCACCCCTCCACTTT
D gene: TRBD2; clone size: .; J gene: TRBJ2-7; V gene: TRBV7-2; CDR3 protein: CASSLGASGDYEQYF; CDR3 DNA: TGTGCCAGCAGCTTAGGGGCTAGCGGGGACTACGAGCAGTACTTC
D gene: TRBD1; clone size: once; J gene: TRBJ2-2; V gene: TRBV6-6; CDR3 protein: CASRNRDSYTGELFF; CDR3 DNA: TGTGCCAGCAGGAACCGGGACAGCTACACCGGGGAGCTGTTTTTT
D gene: .; clone size: .; J gene: TRBJ2-7; V gene: TRBV12-5; CDR3 protein: CASGPGLNLGEQYF; CDR3 DNA: TGTGCTAGTGGCCCGGGACTCAACCTGGGGGAGCAGTACTTC
D gene: TRBD2; clone size: .; J gene: TRBJ2-7; V gene: TRBV5-4; CDR3 protein: CASSPSGMGSYEQYF; CDR3 DNA: TGTGCCAGCAGCCCTAGCGGGATGGGTTCCTACGAGCAGTACTTC
D gene: .; clone size: once; J gene: TRBJ2-1; V gene: TRBV7-9; CDR3 protein: CASSSRVGYNEQFF; CDR3 DNA: TGTGCCAGCAGCTCCCGGGTTGGGTACAATGAGCAGTTCTTC
D gene: TRBD1; clone size: .; J gene: TRBJ2-7; V gene: TRBV29-1; CDR3 protein: CSVNTGQSYEQYF; CDR3 DNA: TGCAGCGTCAACACGGGACAGTCCTACGAGCAGTACTTC
D gene: .; clone size: .; J gene: TRBJ1-2; V gene: TRBV4-3; CDR3 protein: CASSAGEFYGYTF; CDR3 DNA: TGCGCCAGCAGCGCAGGGGAGTTTTATGGCTACACCTTC
D gene: .; clone size: .; J gene: TRBJ2-5; V gene: TRBV12-3/TRBV12-4; CDR3 protein: CASSSDGGETQYF; CDR3 DNA: TGTGCCAGCAGTTCCGACGGGGGAGAGACCCAGTACTTC
D gene: TRBD2; clone size: .; J gene: TRBJ2-1; V gene: TRBV9; CDR3 protein: CASSATSGRTGNEQFF; CDR3 DNA: TGTGCCAGCAGCGCGACTAGCGGGAGAACGGGCAATGAGCAGTTCTTC
D gene: .; clone size: .; J gene: TRBJ2-1; V gene: TRBV4-2; CDR3 protein: CASSHTDSYNEQFF; CDR3 DNA: TGTGCCAGCAGCCACACCGACAGCTACAATGAGCAGTTCTTC
D gene: .; clone size: .; J gene: TRBJ1-5; V gene: TRBV7-8; CDR3 protein: CASSSSRVYSDQPQHF; CDR3 DNA: TGTGCCAGCAGCTCCTCGAGAGTATATAGCGATCAGCCCCAGCATTTT
D gene: TRBD1; clone size: .; J gene: TRBJ1-4; V gene: TRBV24-1; CDR3 protein: CATSDASGTGDLTNEKLFF; CDR3 DNA: TGTGCCACCAGTGATGCTTCCGGGACAGGGGATCTAACTAATGAAAAACTGTTTTTT
D gene: TRBD2; clone size: .; J gene: TRBJ2-7; V gene: TRBV7-8; CDR3 protein: CASSPAGLAGVAYYEQYF; CDR3 DNA: TGTGCCAGCAGCCCCGCCGGACTAGCGGGAGTTGCTTACTACGAGCAGTACTTC
D gene: .; clone size: .; J gene: TRBJ1-2; V gene: TRBV15; CDR3 protein: CATRPNPNRPHGGYTF; CDR3 DNA: TGTGCCACCAGACCTAACCCGAACAGGCCCCATGGAGGCTACACCTTC